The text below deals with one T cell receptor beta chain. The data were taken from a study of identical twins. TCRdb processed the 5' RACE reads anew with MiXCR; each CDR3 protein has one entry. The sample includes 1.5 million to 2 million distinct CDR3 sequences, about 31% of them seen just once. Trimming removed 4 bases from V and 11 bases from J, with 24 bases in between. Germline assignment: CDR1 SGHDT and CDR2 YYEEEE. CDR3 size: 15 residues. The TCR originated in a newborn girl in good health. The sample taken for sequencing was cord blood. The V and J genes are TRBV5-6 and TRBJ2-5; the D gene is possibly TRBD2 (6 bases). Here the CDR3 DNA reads TGTGCCAGCAGCGTTGGGACTGTAGCGCGCTATGAGCAGTACTTC. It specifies CASSVGTVARYEQYF.